Listed below are T cell receptor beta chains from one sample, sequenced in a study of cytomegalovirus exposure and HLA in healthy donors. Libraries were prepared by immunoSEQ multiplex PCR; TCRdb keeps only in-frame clonotypes and omits some of them. The sample holds about 160,000 clones, over 75% seen once. The specimen sequenced was PBMCs. Receptors were obtained from a young woman in good health and CMV-seronegative. The CDR3 runs from the conserved cysteine through the conserved F or W. D genes are given only for firm matches. Only part of the rows carry a size: once, few, many, or a class if the clone is expanded.

NA,TRBJ2-5,NA,TRBV2,TGTGCCAGCAGTGGTCAGGGGATGGAGACCCAGTACTTC,CASSGQGMETQYF
NA,TRBJ2-1,TRBD2,TRBV27,TGTGCCAGCAGTTTAGCCCCTGAAGCGGGGGGCAAATACAATGAGCAGTTCTTC,CASSLAPEAGGKYNEQFF
NA,TRBJ2-7,TRBD1,TRBV13,TGTGCCAGCAGCACTCGAGAGACAGGGGCCTACGAGCAGTACTTC,CASSTRETGAYEQYF
NA,TRBJ1-5,TRBD1,TRBV2,TGTGCCAGCAGTGCAGACAGGGTTAGTCAGCCCCAGCATTTT,CASSADRVSQPQHF
few,TRBJ2-7,NA,TRBV9,TGTGCCAGCAGCGTAGGAGGCGGCGAGCAGTACTTC,CASSVGGGEQYF
NA,TRBJ2-7,TRBD1,TRBV5-1,TGCGCCAGCAGCCCGGGACAGGGGGACTCCTACGAGCAGTACTTC,CASSPGQGDSYEQYF
NA,TRBJ2-2,NA,TRBV7-2,TGTGCCAGCGGGCAGGGGCCCTCGGCCGGGGAGCTGTTTTTT,CASGQGPSAGELFF
NA,TRBJ2-1,NA,TRBV6-6,TGTGCCAGCAGTAAAAGACAGGATACCCTCCTCAATGAGCAGTTCTTC,CASSKRQDTLLNEQFF
NA,TRBJ2-3,TRBD1,TRBV7-3,TGTGCCAGCAGCGCGGGACAGGGCCTGAGAGATACGCAGTATTTT,CASSAGQGLRDTQYF
NA,TRBJ2-7,TRBD1,TRBV19,TGTGCCAGTAGTATTTGGGCCAGGGGGACCTACGAGCAGTACTTC,CASSIWARGTYEQYF
NA,TRBJ2-7,NA,TRBV18,TGTGCCAGCTCACCCCCGGGCGACGAGGGGCAGTACTTC,CASSPPGDEGQYF
once,TRBJ2-4,NA,TRBV30,TGTGCCTGGAGTGTAAGCCCTCCAGGCAAAAACATTCAGTACTTT,CAWSVSPPGKNIQYF
once,TRBJ2-5,NA,TRBV10-3,TGTGCCATCAGTGGGGAGGAAGAGACCCAGTACTTC,CAISGEEETQYF
NA,TRBJ2-3,TRBD2,TRBV5-1,TGCGCCAGCAGCTCCCCCCCGACTAGCGTGCTCACAGATACGCAGTATTTT,CASSSPPTSVLTDTQYF
NA,TRBJ2-2,NA,TRBV9,TGTGCCAGCAGCGAATCAGGGGACACCGGGGAGCTGTTTTTT,CASSESGDTGELFF
NA,TRBJ1-3,NA,TRBV7-6,TGTGCCAGCAGCTTAAACTGGCAGGCCGGAAACACCATATATTTT,CASSLNWQAGNTIYF
few,TRBJ2-5,NA,TRBV5-1,TGCGCCAGCAGCTTGGGTCAGGTCCAAGAGACCCAGTACTTC,CASSLGQVQETQYF
NA,TRBJ2-3,NA,TRBV5-1,TGCGCCAGCAGCTTATCCGGTGTCCGGGATACGCAGTATTTT,CASSLSGVRDTQYF
once,TRBJ2-1,TRBD1,TRBV7-6,TGTGCCAGCGGACAGGGGGCTTACAATGAGCAGTTCTTC,CASGQGAYNEQFF
NA,TRBJ2-7,TRBD1,TRBV10-3,TGTGCCATCAGTGGCCATCTCGGGACAGGGTTTTACGAGCAGTACTTC,CAISGHLGTGFYEQYF
NA,TRBJ1-2,NA,TRBV6-5,TGTGCCAGCAGTTACGACACCAATAACTATGGCTACACCTTC,CASSYDTNNYGYTF
NA,TRBJ1-1,NA,TRBV20-1,TGCAGTGCCCGACAGGTTACTGAAGCTTTCTTT,CSARQVTEAFF
NA,TRBJ2-1,TRBD1,TRBV27,TGTGCCAGCAGTGCATACCGGGACAGGTCCTACAATGAGCAGTTCTTC,CASSAYRDRSYNEQFF
few,TRBJ2-7,NA,TRBV9,TGTGCCAGCAGCGTAGCCCTCGGGGGGCCCGAGCAGTACTTC,CASSVALGGPEQYF
NA,TRBJ2-1,TRBD2,TRBV5-1,TGCGCCAGCAGCTTGATGGCTAGCGGGAGCCTGGGGTACAATGAGCAGTTCTTC,CASSLMASGSLGYNEQFF
NA,TRBJ1-4,TRBD1,TRBV27,TGTGCCAGTTCCCGATCACAGGGGCTGGCAACTAATGAAAAACTGTTTTTT,CASSRSQGLATNEKLFF
NA,TRBJ2-7,NA,TRBV28,TGTGCCAGCGTCCCTGGGACACAGCTCTCCTACGAGCAGTACTTC,CASVPGTQLSYEQYF
once,TRBJ2-2,NA,TRBV7-3,TGTGCCAGCAGCTGGTTTGGAGAAAACACCGGGGAGCTGTTTTTT,CASSWFGENTGELFF
NA,TRBJ2-7,TRBD1,TRBV9,TGTGCCAGCAGCGTAGACGGACAGGGACGATTAACCTACGAGCAGTACTTC,CASSVDGQGRLTYEQYF
NA,TRBJ2-3,TRBD1,TRBV19,TGTGCCAGCCATCGGGGACAGGGGCGCACAGATACGCAGTATTTT,CASHRGQGRTDTQYF
once,TRBJ2-3,NA,TRBV6-5,TGTGCCAGCAGTAAACAGGGTCCCCGCACAGATACGCAGTATTTT,CASSKQGPRTDTQYF
few,TRBJ2-7,NA,TRBV5-1,TGCGCCAGCAGCCAGGACACTAACTCCTACGAGCAGTACTTC,CASSQDTNSYEQYF
NA,TRBJ1-5,NA,TRBV18,TGTGCCAGCTCAACCGGACTAGGTAATCAGCCCCAGCATTTT,CASSTGLGNQPQHF
NA,TRBJ1-3,NA,TRBV15,TGTGCCACCAGCAGAGACCGTCCAGACTCTGGAAACACCATATATTTT,CATSRDRPDSGNTIYF
NA,TRBJ2-7,TRBD2,TRBV27,TGTGCCATCGGGACTAGTTCCTACGAGCAGTACTTC,CAIGTSSYEQYF
NA,TRBJ2-7,TRBD1,TRBV4-1,TGCGCCAGCAGCCAGGATACGGACAGGGAACTCTCAACGCGCCACGAGCAGTACTTC,CASSQDTDRELSTRHEQYF
NA,TRBJ2-1,TRBD2,TRBV11-2,TGTGCCAGCAGCCCGAGCGGGGCCGGCTCCTACAATGAGCAGTTCTTC,CASSPSGAGSYNEQFF
NA,TRBJ1-2,NA,TRBV7-9,TGTGCCAGCAGCTTTGGGCCGCCAAGGGGCTATGGCTACACCTTC,CASSFGPPRGYGYTF
NA,TRBJ2-6,NA,TRBV15,TGTGCCACCAGCAGAGACACTGGGGCCAACGTCCTGACTTTC,CATSRDTGANVLTF
NA,TRBJ2-7,TRBD1,TRBV30,TGTGCCTGGAGTGTGACAGGGGGCCTGATGAACTCCTACGAGCAGTACTTC,CAWSVTGGLMNSYEQYF
NA,TRBJ2-1,TRBD2,TRBV7-2,TGTGCCAGCAGCTACGGGACTAGCGTTAATGAGCAGTTCTTC,CASSYGTSVNEQFF
NA,TRBJ1-5,TRBD1,TRBV13,TGTGCCAGCAGCTTATCGGGACAGGGGAAGGATCAGCCCCAGCATTTT,CASSLSGQGKDQPQHF
NA,TRBJ2-5,TRBD2,TRBV5-1,TGCGCCAGCAGCCCGACTAGCGGGGGGGCGGAGACCCAGTACTTC,CASSPTSGGAETQYF
NA,TRBJ1-3,NA,TRBV29-1,TGCAGCGTTCTAGGAGGCTCTGGAAACACCATATATTTT,CSVLGGSGNTIYF
few,TRBJ1-1,NA,TRBV12-2,TGTGCAAGTCGCCACCCGACAGCACTGAACACTGAAGCTTTCTTT,CASRHPTALNTEAFF
few,TRBJ2-7,TRBD1,TRBV9,TGTGCCAGCAGCGCGCTGGGACAGGGGAACGAGCAGTACTTC,CASSALGQGNEQYF
few,TRBJ2-1,TRBD1,TRBV6-4,TGTGCCAGCAGTGACTCGACAGGGGGCTACAATGAGCAGTTCTTC,CASSDSTGGYNEQFF
once,TRBJ1-1,TRBD1,TRBV5-1,TGCGCCAGCAGCCTGGAGGGGACAGGGGGTTTGGGCACTGAAGCTTTCTTT,CASSLEGTGGLGTEAFF
NA,TRBJ1-1,NA,TRBV7-6,TGTGCCAGCAGCCCAGGAGGGAACACTGAAGCTTTCTTT,CASSPGGNTEAFF
NA,TRBJ1-5,TRBD1,TRBV5-1,TGCGCCAGCAGCTTGACAGGGGGCAGACAGCCCCAGCATTTT,CASSLTGGRQPQHF